This TCR beta chain was sequenced for a study of T cell changes during pregnancy in multiple sclerosis. Only in-frame clones appear in the TCRdb table, and some are missing; sequencing was by immunoSEQ multiplex PCR. The sample shows some 120,000 clones, roughly 96% of them seen only once. In its sample, this clone was seen once. The specimen comprised peripheral blood, sampled after pregnancy. This receptor was identified in a female donor with multiple sclerosis, enrolled in a pregnancy study.

The CDR3 spells CASSEAAGDYGYTF. As DNA, the CDR3 is TGTGCCAGCAGTGAAGCTGCGGGGGACTATGGCTACACCTTC. This chain joins TRBV6-1 and TRBJ1-2; D may be TRBD1 (5 bases). Trimming removed 0 bases at V and 3 bases at J, with 8 bases between. Germline CDR1 reads MNHNS; CDR2 reads SASEGT. This CDR3 region has 14 residues.